These 14 T cell receptor beta chains originate from one sample sequenced in a study of blood T cells in healthy people across ages. Combining a sample-barcoded 5' primer with a J-beta primer mix, a second PCR ran for about 7 to 12 cycles. TCRdb reprocessed the 5' RACE reads via MiXCR and lists one record per CDR3 protein. The sample carries 700,000 to 850,000 distinct CDR3 sequences, about 55% recorded once. The material sequenced was blood. Receptor source: an elderly man in good health.

This clonotype came up a few times. This sequence joins TRBV12-3 or TRBV12-4 and TRBJ2-1, with D possibly being TRBD1 or TRBD2 (5 bases each). The CDR3 covers 17 residues. Trimming took off 5 bases at V and 3 bases at J, with 20 bases between the two ends. Written as DNA, the CDR3 is TGTGCCAGCAGTATGCGATGGGACGGCCTTATCTACAATGAGCAGTTCTTC. Its translation is CASSMRWDGLIYNEQFF.

This clonotype was picked up a small number of times. The chain combines TRBV4-1 with TRBJ2-4; 8 bases are shared with TRBD2. CDR1 is MGHRA and CDR2 is YSYEKL in the germline V gene. The length of the CDR3 is 15 residues. Unmatched junction bases numbered 3, after V lost 1 base and J lost 4 bases. The CDR3 DNA reads TGCGCCAGCAGCCAAGGAGTAGCGGGGAAAAACATTCAGTACTTC. This codes for CASSQGVAGKNIQYF.

This clonotype was seen only a few times. V usage is TRBV29-1 and J usage is TRBJ2-7; the match to TRBD2 covers 8 bases. This CDR3 region has 14 residues. Germline CDR1 is SQVTM and CDR2 is ANQGSEA. After removal of 6 bases from V and 1 base from J, the junction contained 8 bases not matched to a gene. CDR3 residues: CSVAPTSGSYEQYF. DNA for the CDR3: TGCAGCGTGGCTCCAACTAGCGGATCCTACGAGCAGTACTTC.

The rearrangement uses TRBV18 and TRBJ2-1; D may be TRBD1 (5 bases). Trimming took off 5 bases at V and 2 bases at J, with 10 bases between the two ends. There are 14 residues in the CDR3. Germline V gene sequence: CDR1 KGHSH, CDR2 LQKENI. Written as DNA, the CDR3 is TGTGCCAGCTCATTCAGGGCCACCTACAATGAGCAGTTCTTC. Residues: CASSFRATYNEQFF.

The CDR3 is CASSLSGWDNEQFF. The CDR3 DNA is TGTGCCAGCAGTTTATCTGGGTGGGACAATGAGCAGTTCTTC. V usage is TRBV12-3 or TRBV12-4 and J usage is TRBJ2-1, with D hard to call. CDR3 length: 14 residues. Trimming cost V 2 bases and J 5 bases, with 10 bases left between them.

V is TRBV7-9 and J is TRBJ2-7; 13 nucleotides match TRBD2. The CDR3 spans 18 residues. The V gene end was trimmed by 5 bases and the J gene end by 0 bases; junction bases not matched to a gene: 10. Per germline, CDR1 SEHNR and CDR2 FQNEAQ (reference sequence). CDR3 DNA sequence: TGTGCCAGCAGCAAGACTAGCGGGAGGCGTCGGAGCTCCTACGAGCAGTACTTC. Residues: CASSKTSGRRRSSYEQYF.

J is TRBJ2-3 and V is TRBV9, with 10 nucleotides matching TRBD2. Germline values: CDR1 SGDLS, CDR2 YYNGEE. V shed 4 bases, J shed 10 bases, and the junction held 9 bases outside the gene matches. The CDR3 sequence is 14 residues long. The CDR3 sequence is CASSLQLAGVAQYF. In nucleotides, the CDR3 is TGTGCCAGCAGCCTGCAGCTAGCGGGAGTTGCGCAGTATTTT. The variable domain in full, with the rest retrieved from reference TRBV9 and TRBJ2-3, is DSGVTQTPKHLITATGQRVTLRCSPRSGDLSVYWYQQSLDQGLQFLIQYYNGEERAKGNILERFSAQQFPDLHSELNLSSLELGDSALYFCASSLQLAGVAQYFGPGTRLTVL.

The chain recombines TRBV7-9 with TRBJ2-7; 8 bases map to TRBD2. The CDR3 sequence is 16 residues long. Germline CDR1 reads SEHNR; CDR2 reads FQNEAQ (reference sequence). The ends lost 4 bases at V and 2 bases at J; junction bases unmatched: 10. CDR3 DNA sequence: TGTGCCAGCAGCTCCTCGTCCGGGAGGGCGGCCTACGAGCAGTACTTC. Its translation: CASSSSSGRAAYEQYF.

The chain combines TRBV4-1 with TRBJ2-3; 9 bases map to TRBD2. This CDR3 comprises 16 residues. The trim removed 0 bases at V and 14 bases at J, leaving 15 bases unmatched. CDR1 MGHRA and CDR2 YSYEKL come from the germline V gene. This CDR3 reads CASSQDPAGGRRYAYF. The CDR3 bases are TGCGCCAGCAGCCAAGATCCAGCGGGAGGTAGAAGATACGCGTATTTT.

The rearrangement links TRBV6-5 to TRBJ1-4, with D perhaps matching TRBD1 (5 bases). V was cut by 2 bases and J by 4 bases, with 14 bases left in between. CDR1 and CDR2 from the germline V gene are MNHEY and SVGAGI. This CDR3 contains 16 residues. DNA for the CDR3: TGTGCCAGCAGTTACGCCGGGACGGCGATTAATGAAAAACTGTTTTTT. Its translation: CASSYAGTAINEKLFF.

The DNA for the CDR3 is TGTGCCAGCAGCCCCGGCCGGGGGAAAACTAATGAAAAACTGTTTTTT. Amino acid sequence: CASSPGRGKTNEKLFF. The chain couples TRBV12-3 or TRBV12-4 to TRBJ1-4; TRBD1 is a possible D gene (5 bases). Trimming cost V 6 bases and J 1 base, with 15 bases left between them. There are 16 residues in the CDR3.

This clonotype was seen only a few times. This chain connects TRBV7-2 to TRBJ2-1; possibly TRBD1 or TRBD2 for D (5 bases each). Trimming removed 5 bases from V and 9 bases from J, with 14 bases in between. The germline CDR1 and CDR2 sequences are SGHTA and FQGNSA. The CDR3 extends over 13 amino acids. The CDR3 loop is CASSPGPSREQFF. The CDR3 nucleotides read TGTGCCAGCAGCCCGGGACCGTCCCGTGAGCAGTTCTTC.

The chain joins TRBV11-2 to TRBJ2-7, with 7 nucleotides matching TRBD2. The CDR3 is 15 residues long. Looked up from germline, CDR1 is SGHAT and CDR2 is FQNNGV. V lost 0 bases and J lost 2; bases outside the gene matches: 4. The CDR3 loop reads CASSLDVGRAYEQYF. In DNA form, the CDR3 reads TGTGCCAGCAGCTTAGATGTGGGGAGGGCCTACGAGCAGTACTTC.

This chain connects TRBV24-1 to TRBJ2-3, with TRBD2 matching 9 bases. CDR1 KGHDR and CDR2 SFDVKD come from the germline V gene. Trimming took 4 bases from V and 3 from J; bases not matched to a gene: 13. The CDR3 runs to 18 residues. Here the CDR3 DNA reads TGTGCCACCAGTGAATCCCTCCGACCAGCGGGAGGTACAGATACGCAGTATTTT. This translates into CATSESLRPAGGTDTQYF.